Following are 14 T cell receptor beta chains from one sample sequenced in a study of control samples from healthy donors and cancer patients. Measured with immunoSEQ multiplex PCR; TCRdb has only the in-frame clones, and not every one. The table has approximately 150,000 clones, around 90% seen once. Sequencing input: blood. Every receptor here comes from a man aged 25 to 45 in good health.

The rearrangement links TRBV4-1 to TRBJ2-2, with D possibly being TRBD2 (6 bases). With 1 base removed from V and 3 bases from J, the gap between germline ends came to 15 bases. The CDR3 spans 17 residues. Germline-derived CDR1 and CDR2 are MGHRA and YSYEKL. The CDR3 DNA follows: TGCGCCAGCAGCCAAGTCGCTTGGAGGGAGGACACCGGGGAGCTGTTTTTT. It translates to CASSQVAWREDTGELFF.

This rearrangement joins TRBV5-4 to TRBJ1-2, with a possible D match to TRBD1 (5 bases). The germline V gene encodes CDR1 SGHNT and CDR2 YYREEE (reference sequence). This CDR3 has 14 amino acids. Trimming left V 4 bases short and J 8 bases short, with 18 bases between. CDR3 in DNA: TGTGCCAGCAGCCGTCCGACAGCAACAGACGGCTACACCTTC. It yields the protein CASSRPTATDGYTF. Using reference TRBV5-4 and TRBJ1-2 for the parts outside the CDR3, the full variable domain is ETGVTQSPTHLIKTRGQQVTLRCSSQSGHNTVSWYQQALGQGPQFIFQYYREEENGRGNFPPRFSGLQFPNYSSELNVNALELDDSALYLCASSRPTATDGYTFGSGTRLTVV.

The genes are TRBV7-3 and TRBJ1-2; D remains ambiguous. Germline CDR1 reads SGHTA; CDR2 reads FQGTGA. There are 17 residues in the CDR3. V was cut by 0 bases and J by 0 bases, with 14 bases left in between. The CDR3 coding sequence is TGTGCCAGCAGCTTAACAGGTAGCCCCGGGGCTAACTATGGCTACACCTTC. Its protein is CASSLTGSPGANYGYTF.

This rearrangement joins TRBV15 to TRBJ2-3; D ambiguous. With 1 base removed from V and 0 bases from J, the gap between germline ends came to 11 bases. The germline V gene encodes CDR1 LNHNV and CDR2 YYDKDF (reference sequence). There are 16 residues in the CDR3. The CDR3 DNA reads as TGTGCCACCAGCAGAGGACTCGCCTCGAGCACAGATACGCAGTATTTT. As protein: CATSRGLASSTDTQYF.

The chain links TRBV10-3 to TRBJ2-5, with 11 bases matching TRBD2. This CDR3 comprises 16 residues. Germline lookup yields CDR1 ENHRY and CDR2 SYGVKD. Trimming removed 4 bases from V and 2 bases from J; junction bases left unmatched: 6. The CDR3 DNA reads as TGTGCCATCAGTGGCGGGGGACTAGCGGTACAAGAGACCCAGTACTTC. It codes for CAISGGGLAVQETQYF.

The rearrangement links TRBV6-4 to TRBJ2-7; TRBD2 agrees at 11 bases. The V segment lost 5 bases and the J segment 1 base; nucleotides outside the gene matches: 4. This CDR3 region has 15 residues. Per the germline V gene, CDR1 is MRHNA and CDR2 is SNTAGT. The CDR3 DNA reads TGTGCCAGCAGTCTGACTAGCGGGGCTTCCTACGAGCAGTACTTC. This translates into CASSLTSGASYEQYF.

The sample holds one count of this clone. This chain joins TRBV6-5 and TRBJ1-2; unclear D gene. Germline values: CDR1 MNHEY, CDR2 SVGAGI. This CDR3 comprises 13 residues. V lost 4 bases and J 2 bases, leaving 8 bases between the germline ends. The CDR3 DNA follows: TGTGCCAGCAGTTTTGGAGAGAACTATGGCTACACCTTC. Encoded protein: CASSFGENYGYTF.

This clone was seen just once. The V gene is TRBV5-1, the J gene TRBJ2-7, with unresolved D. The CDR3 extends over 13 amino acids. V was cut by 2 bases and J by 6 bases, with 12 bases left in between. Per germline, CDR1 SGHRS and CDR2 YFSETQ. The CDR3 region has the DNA TGCGCCAGCAGCTTCACTACAGTCTCCGAGCAGTACTTC. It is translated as CASSFTTVSEQYF.

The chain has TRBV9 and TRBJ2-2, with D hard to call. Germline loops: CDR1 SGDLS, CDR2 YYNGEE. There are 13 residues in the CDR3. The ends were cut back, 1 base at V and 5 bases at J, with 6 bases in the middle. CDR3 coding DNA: TGTGCCAGCAGCGTACTAATAACCGGGGAGCTGTTTTTT. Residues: CASSVLITGELFF.

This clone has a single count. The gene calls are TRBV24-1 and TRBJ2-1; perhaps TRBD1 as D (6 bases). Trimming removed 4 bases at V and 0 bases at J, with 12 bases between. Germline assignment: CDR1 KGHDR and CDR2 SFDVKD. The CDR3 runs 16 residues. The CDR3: CATSDQDSISYNEQFF. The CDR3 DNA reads TGTGCCACCAGTGACCAGGACAGTATCTCCTACAATGAGCAGTTCTTC.

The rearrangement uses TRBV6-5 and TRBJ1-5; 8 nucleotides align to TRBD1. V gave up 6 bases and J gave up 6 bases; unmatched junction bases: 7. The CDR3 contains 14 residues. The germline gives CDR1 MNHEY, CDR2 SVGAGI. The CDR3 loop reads CASSLDREGQPQHF. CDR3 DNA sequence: TGTGCCAGCAGCCTGGACAGGGAAGGTCAGCCCCAGCATTTT.

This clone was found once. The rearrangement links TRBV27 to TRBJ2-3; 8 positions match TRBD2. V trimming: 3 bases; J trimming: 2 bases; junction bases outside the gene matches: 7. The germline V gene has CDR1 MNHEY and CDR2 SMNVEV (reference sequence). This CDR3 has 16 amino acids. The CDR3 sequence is CASSFLRGAFTDTQYF. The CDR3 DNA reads TGTGCCAGCAGTTTTCTGCGGGGGGCATTCACAGATACGCAGTATTTT.

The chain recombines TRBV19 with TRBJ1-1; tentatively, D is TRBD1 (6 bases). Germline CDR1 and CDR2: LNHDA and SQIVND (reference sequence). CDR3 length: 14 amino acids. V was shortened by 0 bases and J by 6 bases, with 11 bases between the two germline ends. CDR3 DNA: TGTGCCAGTAGTATAGAACGGGGGCGCGCTGAAGCTTTCTTT. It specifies CASSIERGRAEAFF.

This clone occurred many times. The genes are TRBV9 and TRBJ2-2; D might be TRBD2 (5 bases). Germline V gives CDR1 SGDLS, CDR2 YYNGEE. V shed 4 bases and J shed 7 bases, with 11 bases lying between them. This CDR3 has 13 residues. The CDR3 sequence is CASSPRGYGELFF. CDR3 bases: TGTGCCAGCAGCCCCCGGGGATACGGGGAGCTGTTTTTT.